A selection of T cell receptor beta chains follows, all from one sample in a study of blood T cells in healthy people across ages. From the 5' RACE reads, TCRdb called clonotypes with MiXCR, one entry per CDR3 protein. The profile covers roughly 1,800,000 distinct CDR3 sequences, with roughly 50% appearing a single time and 2% to 2.5% taken by the ten largest. The sample taken for sequencing was blood. These receptors were collected from a middle-aged woman in good health. The CDR3 runs from the conserved cysteine through the conserved F or W. The D gene is left open where the match is weak. Size is stated for part of the rows, as once, few or many counts, or as a class when the clone is expanded.

>TRBJ2-4|.|TRBV3-1|.|13
CASSLQNQNIQYF
TGTGCCAGCAGCCTACAGAACCAAAACATTCAGTACTTC
>TRBJ2-3|.|TRBV11-2|TRBD2|16
CASSLESGGSTDTQYF
TGTGCCAGCAGCTTAGAGAGCGGGGGTAGCACAGATACGCAGTATTTT
>TRBJ2-5|once|TRBV9|.|14
CASSARWEGETQYF
TGTGCCAGCAGCGCCAGGTGGGAAGGAGAGACCCAGTACTTC
>TRBJ2-1|.|TRBV7-9|TRBD2|18
CASSLGLAGGTSYNEQFF
TGTGCCAGCAGCTTAGGACTAGCGGGGGGGACGTCCTACAATGAGCAGTTCTTC
>TRBJ2-1|.|TRBV4-3|TRBD2|17
CASSPGLAGDTYNEQFF
TGCGCCAGCAGCCCAGGACTAGCGGGGGATACCTACAATGAGCAGTTCTTC
>TRBJ2-3|.|TRBV20-1|TRBD1|13
CSAYQGVTDTQYF
TGCAGTGCTTACCAGGGGGTCACAGATACGCAGTATTTT
>TRBJ2-1|.|TRBV4-3|.|18
CASSQDPAGGAAYNEQFF
TGCGCCAGCAGCCAGGATCCGGCTGGGGGGGCTGCCTACAATGAGCAGTTCTTC
>TRBJ2-7|.|TRBV20-1|.|8
CSAGVRYF
TGCAGTGCTGGAGTTAGGTACTTC
>TRBJ2-3|once|TRBV6-2/TRBV6-3|TRBD2|20
CATRRSGTRRPDGPTDTQYF
TGTGCCACCCGGCGGTCCGGGACTAGAAGACCGGATGGGCCAACAGATACGCAGTATTTT
>TRBJ2-1|few|TRBV4-3|.|17
CASSQGGIGEQGHEQFF
TGCGCCAGCAGCCAAGGGGGGATAGGGGAACAGGGCCATGAGCAGTTCTTC
>TRBJ2-3|.|TRBV24-1|.|16
CATSDLVGGSSDTQYF
TGTGCCACCAGTGATTTGGTTGGGGGCTCGTCAGATACGCAGTATTTT
>TRBJ1-6|few|TRBV3-1|.|16
CASSQVVGMGNSPLHF
TGTGCCAGCAGCCAAGTAGTAGGTATGGGGAATTCACCCCTCCACTTT
>TRBJ2-6|few|TRBV20-1|TRBD2|18
CSARASSVSGTGANVLTF
TGCAGTGCTAGAGCCTCCTCGGTCAGCGGGACTGGGGCCAACGTCCTGACTTTC
>TRBJ2-3|.|TRBV20-1|TRBD2|16
CSAASPAGALTDTQYF
TGCAGTGCTGCTTCGCCAGCGGGGGCGCTCACAGATACGCAGTATTTT
>TRBJ2-1|few|TRBV24-1|.|15
CATSDIQTGTNEQFF
TGTGCCACCAGTGACATTCAGACAGGAACAAATGAGCAGTTCTTC
>TRBJ2-1|few|TRBV20-1|TRBD2|19
CSARSVVGLAGGLFNEQFF
TGCAGTGCTAGAAGCGTTGTGGGACTAGCGGGGGGGCTATTCAATGAGCAGTTCTTC
>TRBJ2-3|.|TRBV29-1|.|15
CSVPSTGFSTDTQYF
TGCAGCGTTCCCAGTACAGGGTTTTCTACAGATACGCAGTATTTT
>TRBJ1-6|.|TRBV20-1|.|13
CSAIRRNNSPLHF
TGCAGTGCTATTAGACGGAATAATTCACCCCTCCACTTT
>TRBJ2-7|many|TRBV2|.|14
CASSERAGANEQYF
TGTGCCAGCAGTGAAAGGGCAGGGGCTAACGAGCAGTACTTC
>TRBJ2-7|.|TRBV2|TRBD2|15
CASSPTSGSSYEQYF
TGTGCCAGCAGCCCAACTAGCGGGAGTTCCTACGAGCAGTACTTC
>TRBJ2-3|.|TRBV5-1|TRBD1|14
CASSLGQGWDTQYF
TGTGCCAGCAGCTTGGGACAGGGATGGGATACGCAGTATTTT
>TRBJ1-2|few|TRBV7-2|.|14
CASSSGWGNYGYTF
TGTGCCAGCAGCTCCGGTTGGGGAAACTATGGCTACACCTTC
>TRBJ2-4|.|TRBV28|TRBD1|18
CASSSQTGLRIAKNIQYF
TGTGCCAGCAGTTCCCAGACAGGGTTGAGGATAGCCAAAAACATTCAGTACTTC
>TRBJ2-3|few|TRBV6-6|TRBD2|16
CASSYPASGGTDTQYF
TGTGCCAGCAGTTACCCTGCTAGCGGGGGCACAGATACGCAGTATTTT
>TRBJ1-2|.|TRBV7-9|.|16
CASSFIGGAMSYGYTF
TGTGCCAGCAGCTTTATAGGAGGGGCGATGAGCTATGGCTACACCTTC
>TRBJ2-1|.|TRBV4-3|TRBD1|15
CASSRDRRYYNEQFF
TGCGCCAGCAGCCGGGACAGGCGCTACTACAATGAGCAGTTCTTC
>TRBJ1-2|.|TRBV4-3|.|17
CASSQDRQQQTVGGYTF
TGCGCCAGCAGCCAAGATAGGCAACAACAGACTGTTGGTGGCTACACCTTC